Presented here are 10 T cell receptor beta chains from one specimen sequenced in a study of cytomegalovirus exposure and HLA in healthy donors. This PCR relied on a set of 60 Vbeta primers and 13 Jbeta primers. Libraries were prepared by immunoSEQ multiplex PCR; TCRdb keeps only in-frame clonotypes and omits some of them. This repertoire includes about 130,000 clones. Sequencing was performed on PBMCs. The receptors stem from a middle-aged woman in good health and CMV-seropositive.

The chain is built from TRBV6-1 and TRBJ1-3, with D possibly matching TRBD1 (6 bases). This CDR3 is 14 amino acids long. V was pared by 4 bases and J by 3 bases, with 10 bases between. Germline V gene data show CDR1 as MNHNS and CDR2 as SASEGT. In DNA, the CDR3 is TGTGCCAGCAGTGTCCGAGGGGGTGGAAACACCATATATTTT. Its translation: CASSVRGGGNTIYF.

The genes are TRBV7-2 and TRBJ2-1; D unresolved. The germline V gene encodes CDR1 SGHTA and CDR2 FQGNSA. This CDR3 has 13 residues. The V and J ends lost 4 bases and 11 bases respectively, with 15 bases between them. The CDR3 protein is CASSSRDFQKQFF. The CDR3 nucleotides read TGTGCCAGCAGCTCTAGAGATTTTCAGAAGCAGTTCTTC. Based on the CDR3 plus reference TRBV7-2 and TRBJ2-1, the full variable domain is GAGVSQSPSNKVTEKGKDVELRCDPISGHTALYWYRQSLGQGLEFLIYFQGNSAPDKSGLPSDRFSAERTGGSVSTLTIQRTQQEDSAVYLCASSSRDFQKQFFGPGTRLTVL.

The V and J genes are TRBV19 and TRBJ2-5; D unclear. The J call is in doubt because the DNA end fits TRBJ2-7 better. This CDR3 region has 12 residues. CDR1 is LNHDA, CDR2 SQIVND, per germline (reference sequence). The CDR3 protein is CASGTGGYEQYF. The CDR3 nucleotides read TGTGCCAGTGGTACGGGTGGCTACGAGCAGTACTTC.

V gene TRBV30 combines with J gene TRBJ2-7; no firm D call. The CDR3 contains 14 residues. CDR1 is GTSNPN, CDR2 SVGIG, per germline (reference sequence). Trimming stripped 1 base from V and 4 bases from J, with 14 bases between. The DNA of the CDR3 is TGTGCCTGGAGTGATCCCGGATTCGGGTACGAGCAGTACTTC. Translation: CAWSDPGFGYEQYF.

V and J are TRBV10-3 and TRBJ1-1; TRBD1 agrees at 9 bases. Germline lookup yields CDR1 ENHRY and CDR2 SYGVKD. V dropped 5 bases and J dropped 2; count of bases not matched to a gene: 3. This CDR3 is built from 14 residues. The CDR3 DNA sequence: TGTGCCATCAGTCGGACAGGGGACAACACTGAAGCTTTCTTT. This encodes CAISRTGDNTEAFF.

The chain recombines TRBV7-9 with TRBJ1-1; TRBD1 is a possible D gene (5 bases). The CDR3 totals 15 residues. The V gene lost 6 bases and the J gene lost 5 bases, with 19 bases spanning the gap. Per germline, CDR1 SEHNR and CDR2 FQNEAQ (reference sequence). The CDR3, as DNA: TGTGCCAGCAGACCAGGCCAGGTTCCAGGGACTGAAGCTTTCTTT. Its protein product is CASRPGQVPGTEAFF. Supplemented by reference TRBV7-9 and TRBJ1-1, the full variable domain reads DTGVSQNPRHKITKRGQNVTFRCDPISEHNRLYWYRQTLGQGPEFLTYFQNEAQLEKSRLLSDRFSAERPKGSFSTLEIQRTEQGDSAMYLCASRPGQVPGTEAFFGQGTRLTVV.

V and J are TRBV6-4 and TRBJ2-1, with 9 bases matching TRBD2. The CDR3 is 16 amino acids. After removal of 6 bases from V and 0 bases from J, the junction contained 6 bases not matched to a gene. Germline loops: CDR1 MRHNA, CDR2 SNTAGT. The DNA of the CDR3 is TGTGCCAGCAGGCTAGAGCGGGAGGTCTCCTACAATGAGCAGTTCTTC. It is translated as CASRLEREVSYNEQFF.

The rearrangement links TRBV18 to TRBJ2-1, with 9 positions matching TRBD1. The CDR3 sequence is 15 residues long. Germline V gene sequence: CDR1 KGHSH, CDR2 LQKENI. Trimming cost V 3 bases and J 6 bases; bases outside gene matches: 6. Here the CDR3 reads CASSPSGTGINEQFF. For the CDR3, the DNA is TGTGCCAGCTCACCCTCCGGGACAGGGATCAATGAGCAGTTCTTC.

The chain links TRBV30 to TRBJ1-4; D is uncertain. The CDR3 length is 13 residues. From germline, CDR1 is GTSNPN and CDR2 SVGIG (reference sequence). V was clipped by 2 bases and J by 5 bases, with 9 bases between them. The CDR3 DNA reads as TGTGCCTGGAGTTATCAGGCCAATGAAAAACTGTTTTTT. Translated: CAWSYQANEKLFF.

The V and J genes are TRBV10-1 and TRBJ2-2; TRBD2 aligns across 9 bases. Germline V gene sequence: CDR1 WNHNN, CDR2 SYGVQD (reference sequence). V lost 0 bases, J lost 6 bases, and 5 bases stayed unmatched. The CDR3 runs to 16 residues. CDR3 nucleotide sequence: TGCGCCAGCAGTGAGTCGGCTAGCGGGATGCCCGGGGAGCTGTTTTTT. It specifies CASSESASGMPGELFF.